The 20 T cell receptor beta chains in this list originate from one sample, sequenced in a study of neurological immune-mediated disorders. TCRdb called the 5' RACE reads again in MiXCR, with one record for every CDR3 protein. The sample lists about 79,000 distinct CDR3 sequences, approximately 14% occurring once. Sequenced material: PBMCs. The receptors derive from a woman aged 45-60 years in good health.

The table lists this clonotype with many counts. The gene calls are TRBV5-1 and TRBJ2-5; possible D gene TRBD2, 6 bases. Trimming took 5 bases from V and 5 from J, leaving 13 bases between them. CDR1 is SGHRS, CDR2 YFSETQ, per germline. The CDR3 covers 13 residues. The CDR3 coding sequence is TGCGCCAGCAGGGGGACTCCGGGCGAGACCCAGTACTTC. Protein: CASRGTPGETQYF.

This clonotype occurred many times. The genes are TRBV24-1 and TRBJ2-3, with D perhaps matching TRBD1 or TRBD2 (6 bases each). Trimming cost V 6 bases and J 4 bases, with 13 bases left between them. The germline gives CDR1 KGHDR, CDR2 SFDVKD. The CDR3 spans 14 residues. CDR3 DNA sequence: TGTGCCACCAGTTCCGGGGGCTTTCCAGATACGCAGTATTTT. Protein product: CATSSGGFPDTQYF.

The chain couples TRBV25-1 to TRBJ1-1; TRBD1 agrees at 7 bases. The CDR3 has 16 residues. Germline CDR1 MGHDK, CDR2 SYGVNS. With 1 base clipped from V and 4 bases from J, the junction kept 9 bases outside the gene matches. The CDR3, as DNA: TGTGCCAGCAGTGAATCGCACAGGGGTGTGTTCACTGAAGCTTTCTTT. It codes for CASSESHRGVFTEAFF.

This clonotype was found many times. This chain joins TRBV5-1 and TRBJ1-5, with a weak D call TRBD1 (5 bases). Trimming took off 4 bases at V and 8 bases at J, with 16 bases between the two ends. CDR3 length equals 14 residues. Germline assignment: CDR1 SGHRS and CDR2 YFSETQ. CDR3 residues: CASSLLGASEPQHF. DNA for the CDR3: TGCGCCAGCAGCCTCCTCGGGGCTTCGGAGCCCCAGCATTTT. Looking up the rest from reference TRBV5-1 and TRBJ1-5 gives the full variable domain: KAGVTQTPRYLIKTRGQQVTLSCSPISGHRSVSWYQQTPGQGLQFLFEYFSETQRNKGNFPGRFSGRQFSNSRSEMNVSTLELGDSALYLCASSLLGASEPQHFGDGTRLSIL.

At least ten counts were recorded for this clonotype. V usage is TRBV5-1 and J usage is TRBJ2-7; D remains ambiguous. The V end lost 4 bases, the J end lost 2 bases, and 13 bases lay between the germline ends. Germline V gene lookup returns CDR1 SGHRS and CDR2 YFSETQ. The CDR3 length is 14 residues. The CDR3 DNA is TGCGCCAGCAGCGTACTCAGCCTGACCTACGAGCAGTACTTC. Its translation is CASSVLSLTYEQYF.

The rearrangement uses TRBV27 and TRBJ2-7, with 9 bases matching TRBD1. Per germline, CDR1 MNHEY and CDR2 SMNVEV (reference sequence). The CDR3 loop spans 13 amino acids. With V trimmed by 5 bases and J by 8 bases, 7 bases remained unmatched. The CDR3, as DNA: TGTGCCAGCAGTCTGGACAGGGGATTCAAGCAGTACTTC. It specifies CASSLDRGFKQYF.

This clonotype came up many times. The chain uses TRBV5-1 and TRBJ2-7; possible D gene TRBD2, 6 bases. CDR3 length equals 15 residues. Between the trimmed V and J ends, which lost 5 bases and 7 bases, there was a span of 22 bases. The germline V gene encodes CDR1 SGHRS and CDR2 YFSETQ. The CDR3 DNA reads TGCGCCAGCAGTACCCTGGGCGGAGGGGCCGGTGAGCAGTACTTC. It yields the protein CASSTLGGGAGEQYF.

In its sample, this clonotype was seen many times. V and J are TRBV6-6 and TRBJ1-1; D is uncertain. Germline-derived CDR1 and CDR2 are MNHNY and SVGAGI (reference sequence). V was trimmed by 8 bases and J by 7 bases, leaving 17 bases between them. The CDR3 runs to 13 residues. The CDR3 sequence: CASGGAGFGEAFF. The DNA of the CDR3 is TGTGCCAGCGGAGGCGCGGGTTTTGGTGAAGCTTTCTTT.

The chain couples TRBV20-1 to TRBJ2-7, with D tentatively TRBD1 (6 bases). The CDR3 length is 11 residues. CDR1 is DFQATT and CDR2 is SNEGSKA in the germline V gene (reference sequence). Trimming removed 6 bases from V and 3 bases from J, with 9 bases in between. The CDR3 region is CSALQGYEQYF. The CDR3 bases are TGCAGTGCCCTACAGGGCTACGAGCAGTACTTC.

This clonotype was observed many times. The chain uses TRBV20-1 and TRBJ1-5; TRBD1 matches 7 bases. Trimming cost V 4 bases and J 7 bases; bases outside gene matches: 4. The germline gives CDR1 DFQATT, CDR2 SNEGSKA (reference sequence). The CDR3 has 12 residues. In DNA form, the CDR3 reads TGCAGTGCTAAGGGGGCTCACCAGCCCCAGCATTTT. It specifies CSAKGAHQPQHF.

This clonotype was counted ten times or more. The V gene is TRBV7-3, the J gene TRBJ2-3; tentatively, D is TRBD2 (5 bases). There are 15 residues in the CDR3. Germline CDR1 is SGHTA and CDR2 is FQGTGA. Trimming shortened V by 8 bases and J by 2 bases, and 17 bases separated the two germline ends. Written as DNA, the CDR3 is TGTGCCAGCTCCCTCGGAGAGGGTCCCACAGATACGCAGTATTTT. Protein: CASSLGEGPTDTQYF.

Many counts were recorded for this clonotype. The chain recombines TRBV9 with TRBJ1-1, with TRBD1 identical over 7 bases. The CDR3 runs to 14 residues. With V trimmed by 4 bases and J by 1 base, 4 bases remained unmatched. The germline gives CDR1 SGDLS, CDR2 YYNGEE. CDR3 in amino acids: CASSPHRGNTEAFF. DNA for the CDR3: TGTGCCAGCAGCCCGCACAGGGGGAACACTGAAGCTTTCTTT.

The CDR3 sequence is CASSSSNSGRGTGELFF. CDR3 coding DNA: TGTGCCAGCAGCTCTAGCAATAGCGGGAGGGGCACCGGGGAGCTGTTTTTT. This chain links TRBV9 with TRBJ2-2; 11 bases align to TRBD2. Germline V CDR1 and CDR2: SGDLS, YYNGEE. The CDR3 consists of 17 residues. V gave up 4 bases and J gave up 4 bases; unmatched junction bases: 9.

Many counts were recorded for this clonotype. The rearrangement links TRBV12-3 or TRBV12-4 to TRBJ1-4; 8 nucleotides match TRBD1. V was pared by 8 bases and J by 6 bases, with 8 bases of the junction left unmatched. The CDR3 is 14 residues long. CDR3 sequence (DNA): TGTGCCAGCGCCGCAGGGGGCGAAGATGAAAAACTGTTTTTT. It translates to CASAAGGEDEKLFF.

This clonotype has a count of ten or more. The DNA for the CDR3 is TGTGCCAGCAGCTTCCGCGGGGCCCGAGACGGGACCCAGTACTTC. Its protein is CASSFRGARDGTQYF. This rearrangement joins TRBV11-2 to TRBJ2-5, with D tentatively TRBD2 (6 bases). This CDR3 region has 15 residues. Germline-derived CDR1 and CDR2 are SGHAT and FQNNGV. V dropped 3 bases and J dropped 7 bases, with 18 bases sitting between them. Together with reference TRBV11-2 and TRBJ2-5, the CDR3 gives the full variable domain: EAGVAQSPRYKIIEKRQSVAFWCNPISGHATLYWYQQILGQGPKLLIQFQNNGVVDDSQLPKDRFSAERLKGVDSTLKIQPAKLEDSAVYLCASSFRGARDGTQYFGPGTRLLVL.

In its sample, this clonotype was seen many times. This chain connects TRBV5-6 to TRBJ2-7, with D maybe TRBD1 (6 bases). This CDR3 has 14 amino acids. V gave up 3 bases and J gave up 1 base, with 11 bases separating them. From germline, CDR1 is SGHDT and CDR2 YYEEEE. CDR3 nucleotide sequence: TGTGCCAGCAGCTGGGGGCAGGGGTCCTACGAGCAGTACTTC. It specifies CASSWGQGSYEQYF.

The table lists this clonotype with many counts. The rearrangement joins TRBV11-2 to TRBJ2-1; a weak D match, TRBD1 (5 bases). CDR3 length: 13 amino acids. Germline loops: CDR1 SGHAT, CDR2 FQNNGV. V lost 3 bases and J 10 bases, leaving 13 bases between the germline ends. Here the CDR3 DNA reads TGTGCCAGCAGCTTGTCAGGGTTAGGCGAGCAGTTCTTC. Translated, it gives CASSLSGLGEQFF.

This clonotype was picked up many times. The chain carries TRBV5-1 and TRBJ1-4; no clear D. The V end lost 0 bases, the J end lost 2 bases, and 8 bases lay between the germline ends. The CDR3 runs to 15 residues. The germline V gene has CDR1 SGHRS and CDR2 YFSETQ. The CDR3 region has the DNA TGCGCCAGCAGCTTGGAAGGCAGGACTAATGAAAAACTGTTTTTT. Amino acids: CASSLEGRTNEKLFF.

This clonotype has ten or more counts. The chain carries TRBV15 and TRBJ2-7; no clear D. Between the trimmed V and J ends, which lost 0 bases and 2 bases, there was a span of 11 bases. The CDR3 spans 15 residues. CDR1 is LNHNV and CDR2 is YYDKDF in the germline V gene (reference sequence). CDR3 sequence reads: CATSRDLIVTYEQYF. Here the CDR3 DNA reads TGTGCCACCAGCAGAGATCTTATCGTTACCTACGAGCAGTACTTC.

The rearrangement uses TRBV5-1 and TRBJ2-7; D ambiguous. Germline V lookup: CDR1 SGHRS, CDR2 YFSETQ. V was pared by 2 bases and J by 4 bases, with 10 bases between. The CDR3 extends over 13 amino acids. In nucleotides, the CDR3 is TGCGCCAGCAGCTTAGGATCAGAGTACGAGCAGTACGTC. This encodes CASSLGSEYEQYV.